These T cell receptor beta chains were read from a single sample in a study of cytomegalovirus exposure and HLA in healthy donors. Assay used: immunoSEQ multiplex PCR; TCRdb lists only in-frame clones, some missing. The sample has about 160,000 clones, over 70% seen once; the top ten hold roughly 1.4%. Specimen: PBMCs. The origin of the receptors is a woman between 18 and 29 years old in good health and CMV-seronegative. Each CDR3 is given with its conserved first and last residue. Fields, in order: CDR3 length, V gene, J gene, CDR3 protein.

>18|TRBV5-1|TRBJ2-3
CASSLGGLAGVSTDTQYF
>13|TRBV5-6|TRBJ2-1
CASSLVAGAEQFF
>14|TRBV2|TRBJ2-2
CASRREGFTGELFF
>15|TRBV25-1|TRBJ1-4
CASSETFTTNEKLFF
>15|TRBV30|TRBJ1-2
CAWSRAGTGLYGYTF
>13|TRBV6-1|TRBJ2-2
CASTRQVPGELFF
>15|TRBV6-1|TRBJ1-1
CASSETGGTSGPAFF
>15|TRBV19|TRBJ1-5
CASSIGRTGNQPQHF
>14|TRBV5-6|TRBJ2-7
CASSLRLANYEQYF
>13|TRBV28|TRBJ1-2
CASSLGQGYGYTF
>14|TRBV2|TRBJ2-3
CASRGTGATDTQYF
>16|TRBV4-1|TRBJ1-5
CASSQGPDYSNQPQHF
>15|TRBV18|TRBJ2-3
CASSPAGASTDTQYF
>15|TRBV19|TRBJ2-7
CASSIVSGGSYEQYF
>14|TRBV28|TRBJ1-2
CASSLSTGPYGYTF
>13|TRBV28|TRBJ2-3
CASSSQPTDTQYF
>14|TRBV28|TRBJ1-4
CASSSNRGGEKLFF
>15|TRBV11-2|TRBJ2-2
CASSPWTSNTGELFF
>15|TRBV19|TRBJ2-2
CASSIIAGEPGELFF
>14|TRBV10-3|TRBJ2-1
CAISGRGGPNEQFF
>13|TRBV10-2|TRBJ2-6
CASSDLGANVLTF
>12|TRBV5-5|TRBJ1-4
CASSLTEEKLFF
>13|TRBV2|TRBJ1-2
CASSEGPGDGYTF
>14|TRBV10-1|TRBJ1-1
CASSDVRGSTEAFF